This TCR beta chain came from a study of PD-1 blockade in classical Hodgkin lymphoma. The study's findings and limits: The repertoire differences lack a defined cause, possibly disease activity or prior therapy. Before treatment, TCR diversity in newly diagnosed patients was reportedly lower than in healthy donors. Any patient who commenced nivolumab under 1 year after ASCT was excluded.

Here immunoSEQ multiplex PCR was the method, and the copy in TCRdb shows in-frame clones only, minus some. The repertoire holds nearly 60,000 clones, around 93% seen once, with less than 11% in the top ten. Every one of the patients relapsed after autologous stem cell transplantation (brentuximab vedotin exposure was variable). The germline V and J ends were trimmed by 5 bases and 2 bases, with 19 bases remaining between them. Germline V gives CDR1 SGHTA, CDR2 FQGNSA. This CDR3 has 16 amino acids. In regard to this clone: Its antigen is unidentified.

This chain connects TRBV7-2 to TRBJ2-7, with D possibly matching TRBD1 (5 bases). This material consisted of peripheral blood mononuclear cells (PBMCs), taken before the second cycle of nivolumab. This clonotype originated in a human donor with classical Hodgkin lymphoma. CDR3 residues: CASSPYKTARTYEQYF. The CDR3 DNA reads TGTGCCAGCAGCCCATATAAGACAGCCCGGACCTACGAGCAGTACTTC.